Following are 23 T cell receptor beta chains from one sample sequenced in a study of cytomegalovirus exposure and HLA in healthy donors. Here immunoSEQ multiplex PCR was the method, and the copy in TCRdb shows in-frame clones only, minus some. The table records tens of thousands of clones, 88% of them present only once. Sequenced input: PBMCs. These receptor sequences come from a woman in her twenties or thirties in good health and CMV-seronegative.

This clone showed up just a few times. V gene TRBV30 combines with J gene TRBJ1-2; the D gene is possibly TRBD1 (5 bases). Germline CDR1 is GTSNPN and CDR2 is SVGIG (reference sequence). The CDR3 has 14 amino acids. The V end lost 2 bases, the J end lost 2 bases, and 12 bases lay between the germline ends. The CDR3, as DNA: TGTGCCTGGAGTCCTGGGGCAGCAAACTATGGCTACACCTTC. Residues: CAWSPGAANYGYTF.

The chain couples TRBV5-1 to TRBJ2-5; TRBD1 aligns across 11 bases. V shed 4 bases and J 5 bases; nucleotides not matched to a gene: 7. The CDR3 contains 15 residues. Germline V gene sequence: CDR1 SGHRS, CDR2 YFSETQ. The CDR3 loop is CASSGGTGGMETQYF. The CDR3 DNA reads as TGCGCCAGCAGCGGCGGGACAGGGGGAATGGAGACCCAGTACTTC.

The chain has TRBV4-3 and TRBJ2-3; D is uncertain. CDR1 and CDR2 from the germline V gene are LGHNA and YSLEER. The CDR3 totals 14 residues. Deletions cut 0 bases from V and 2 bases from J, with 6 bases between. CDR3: CASSQDRFTDTQYF. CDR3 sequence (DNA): TGCGCCAGCAGCCAAGACAGGTTCACAGATACGCAGTATTTT.

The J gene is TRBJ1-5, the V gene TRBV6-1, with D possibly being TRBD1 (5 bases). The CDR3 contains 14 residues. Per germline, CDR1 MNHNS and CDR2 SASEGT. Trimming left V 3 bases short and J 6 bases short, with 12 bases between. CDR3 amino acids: CASSDRVNGQPQHF. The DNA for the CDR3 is TGTGCCAGCAGTGACAGGGTAAACGGTCAGCCCCAGCATTTT.

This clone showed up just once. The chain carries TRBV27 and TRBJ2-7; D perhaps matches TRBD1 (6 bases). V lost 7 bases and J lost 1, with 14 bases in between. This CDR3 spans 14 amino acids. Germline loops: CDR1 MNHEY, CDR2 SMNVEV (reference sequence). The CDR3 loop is CASTRQVASYEQYF. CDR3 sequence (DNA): TGTGCCAGCACTCGACAGGTAGCGTCCTACGAGCAGTACTTC.

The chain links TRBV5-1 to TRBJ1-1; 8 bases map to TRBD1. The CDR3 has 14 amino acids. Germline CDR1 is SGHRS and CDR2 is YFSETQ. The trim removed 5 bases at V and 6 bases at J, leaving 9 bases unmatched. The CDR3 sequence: CASSPGGASAEAFF. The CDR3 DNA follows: TGCGCCAGCAGTCCAGGGGGCGCGTCGGCTGAAGCTTTCTTT.

The CDR3 sequence is CAWLHYPTGELFF. The CDR3 DNA is TGTGCCTGGCTCCACTACCCCACCGGGGAGCTGTTTTTT. The genes are TRBV30 and TRBJ2-2, with no clear D. The CDR3 totals 13 residues. Germline CDR1 and CDR2: GTSNPN and SVGIG (reference sequence). V was clipped by 5 bases and J by 4 bases, with 11 bases between them.

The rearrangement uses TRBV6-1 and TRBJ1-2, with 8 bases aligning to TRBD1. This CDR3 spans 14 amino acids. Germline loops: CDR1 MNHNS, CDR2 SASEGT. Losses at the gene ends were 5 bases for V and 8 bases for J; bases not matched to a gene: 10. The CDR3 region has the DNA TGTGCCAGCAGTCCTGACGCAGGGGGCGACGGCTACACCTTC. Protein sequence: CASSPDAGGDGYTF.

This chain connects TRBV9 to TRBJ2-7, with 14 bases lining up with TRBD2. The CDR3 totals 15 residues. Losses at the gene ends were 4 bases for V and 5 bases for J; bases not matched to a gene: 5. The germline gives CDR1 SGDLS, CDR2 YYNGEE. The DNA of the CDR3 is TGTGCCAGCAGCACCGGGACTAGCGGGAGCCACGAGCAGTACTTC. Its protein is CASSTGTSGSHEQYF. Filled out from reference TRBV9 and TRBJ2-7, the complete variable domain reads DSGVTQTPKHLITATGQRVTLRCSPRSGDLSVYWYQQSLDQGLQFLIQYYNGEERAKGNILERFSAQQFPDLHSELNLSSLELGDSALYFCASSTGTSGSHEQYFGPGTRLTVT.

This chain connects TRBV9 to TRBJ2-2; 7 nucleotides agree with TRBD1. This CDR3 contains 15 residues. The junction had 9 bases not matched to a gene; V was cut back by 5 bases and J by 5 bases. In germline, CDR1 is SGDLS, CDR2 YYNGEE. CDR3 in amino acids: CASRPRQGGTGELFF. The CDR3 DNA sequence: TGTGCCAGCAGGCCTCGACAGGGCGGAACCGGGGAGCTGTTTTTT.

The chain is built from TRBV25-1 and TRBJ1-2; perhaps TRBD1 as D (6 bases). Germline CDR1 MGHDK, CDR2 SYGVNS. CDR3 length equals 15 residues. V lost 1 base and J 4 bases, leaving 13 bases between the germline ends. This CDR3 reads CASSESTGWGYGYTF. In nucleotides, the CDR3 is TGTGCCAGCAGTGAATCGACAGGATGGGGCTATGGCTACACCTTC.

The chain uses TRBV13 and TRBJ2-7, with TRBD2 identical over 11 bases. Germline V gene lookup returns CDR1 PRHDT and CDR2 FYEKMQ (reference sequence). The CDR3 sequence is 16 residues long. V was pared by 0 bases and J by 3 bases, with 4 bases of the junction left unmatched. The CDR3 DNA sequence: TGTGCCAGCAGCTTAGGCCTAGGACTAGCGGGCTACGAGCAGTACTTC. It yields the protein CASSLGLGLAGYEQYF.

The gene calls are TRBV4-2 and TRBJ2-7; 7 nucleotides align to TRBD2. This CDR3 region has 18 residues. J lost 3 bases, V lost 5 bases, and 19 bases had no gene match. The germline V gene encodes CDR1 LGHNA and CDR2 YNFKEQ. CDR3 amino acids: CASSERGVETLTIYEQYF. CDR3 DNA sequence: TGTGCCAGCAGCGAGCGGGGCGTTGAGACGCTTACCATCTACGAGCAGTACTTC.

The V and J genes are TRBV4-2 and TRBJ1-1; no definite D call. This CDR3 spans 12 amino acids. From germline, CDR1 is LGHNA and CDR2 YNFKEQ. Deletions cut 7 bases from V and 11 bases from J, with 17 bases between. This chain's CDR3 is CASTKPGTQAFF. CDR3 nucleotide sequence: TGTGCCAGCACGAAACCGGGAACTCAGGCTTTCTTT.

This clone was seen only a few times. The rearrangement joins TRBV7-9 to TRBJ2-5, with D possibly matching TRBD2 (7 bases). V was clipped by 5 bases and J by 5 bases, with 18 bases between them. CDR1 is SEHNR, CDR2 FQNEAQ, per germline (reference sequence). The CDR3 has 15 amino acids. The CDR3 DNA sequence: TGTGCCAGCAGCGGGAAGGTGGGGGGGCAGGAGACCCAGTACTTC. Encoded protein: CASSGKVGGQETQYF.

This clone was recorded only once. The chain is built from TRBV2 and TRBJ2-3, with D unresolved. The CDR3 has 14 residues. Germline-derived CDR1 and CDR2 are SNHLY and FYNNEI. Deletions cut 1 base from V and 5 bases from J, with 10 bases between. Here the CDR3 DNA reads TGTGCCAGCAGTGAAGTCTCCCGCGGAGATACGCAGTATTTT. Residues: CASSEVSRGDTQYF. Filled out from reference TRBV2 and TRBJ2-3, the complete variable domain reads EPEVTQTPSHQVTQMGQEVILRCVPISNHLYFYWYRQILGQKVEFLVSFYNNEISEKSEIFDDQFSVERPDGSNFTLKIRSTKLEDSAMYFCASSEVSRGDTQYFGPGTRLTVL.

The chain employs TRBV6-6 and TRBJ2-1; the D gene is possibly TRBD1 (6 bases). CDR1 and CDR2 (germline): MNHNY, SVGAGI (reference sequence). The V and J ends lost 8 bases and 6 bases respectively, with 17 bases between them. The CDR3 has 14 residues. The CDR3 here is CASQGQADRNEQFF. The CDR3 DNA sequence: TGTGCCAGCCAGGGGCAGGCAGACCGCAATGAGCAGTTCTTC.

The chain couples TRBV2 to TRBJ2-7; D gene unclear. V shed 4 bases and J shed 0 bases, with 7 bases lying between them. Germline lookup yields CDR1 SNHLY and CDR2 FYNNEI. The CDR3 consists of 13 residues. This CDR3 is CASSGAYSYEQYF. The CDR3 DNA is TGTGCCAGCAGTGGCGCTTACTCCTACGAGCAGTACTTC.

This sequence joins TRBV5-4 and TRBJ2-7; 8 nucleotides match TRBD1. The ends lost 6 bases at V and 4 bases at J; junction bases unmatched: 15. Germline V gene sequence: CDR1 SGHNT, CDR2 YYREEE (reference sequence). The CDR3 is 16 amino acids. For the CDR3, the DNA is TGTGCCAGCACCTTTGGACAGGGACAGAACCCTTACGAGCAGTACTTC. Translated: CASTFGQGQNPYEQYF. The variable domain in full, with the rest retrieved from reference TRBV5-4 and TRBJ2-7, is ETGVTQSPTHLIKTRGQQVTLRCSSQSGHNTVSWYQQALGQGPQFIFQYYREEENGRGNFPPRFSGLQFPNYSSELNVNALELDDSALYLCASTFGQGQNPYEQYFGPGTRLTVT.

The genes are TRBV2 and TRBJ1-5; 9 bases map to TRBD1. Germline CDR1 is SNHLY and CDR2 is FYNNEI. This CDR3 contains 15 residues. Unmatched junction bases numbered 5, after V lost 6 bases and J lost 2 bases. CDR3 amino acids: CASRPQGARNQPQHF. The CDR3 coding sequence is TGTGCCAGCAGGCCACAGGGGGCGCGCAATCAGCCCCAGCATTTT. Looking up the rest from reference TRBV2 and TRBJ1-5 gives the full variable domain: EPEVTQTPSHQVTQMGQEVILRCVPISNHLYFYWYRQILGQKVEFLVSFYNNEISEKSEIFDDQFSVERPDGSNFTLKIRSTKLEDSAMYFCASRPQGARNQPQHFGDGTRLSIL.

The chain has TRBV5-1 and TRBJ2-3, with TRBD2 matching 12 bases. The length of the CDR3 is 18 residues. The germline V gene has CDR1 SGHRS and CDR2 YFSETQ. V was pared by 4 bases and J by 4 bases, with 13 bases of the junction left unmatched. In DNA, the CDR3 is TGCGCCAGCAGCAACCCGGGACTAGCGGGCCCATCAGCAGATACGCAGTATTTT. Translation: CASSNPGLAGPSADTQYF.

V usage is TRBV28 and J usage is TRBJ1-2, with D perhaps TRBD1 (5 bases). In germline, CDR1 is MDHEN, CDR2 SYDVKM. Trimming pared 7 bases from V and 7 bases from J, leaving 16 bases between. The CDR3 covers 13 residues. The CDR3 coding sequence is TGTGCCAGCATCCTCCCTAGCGGGGGTGGCTACACCTTC. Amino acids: CASILPSGGGYTF.

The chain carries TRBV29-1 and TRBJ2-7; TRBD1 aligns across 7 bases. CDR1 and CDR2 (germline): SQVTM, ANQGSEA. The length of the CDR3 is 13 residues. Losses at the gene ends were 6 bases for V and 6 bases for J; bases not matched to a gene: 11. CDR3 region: CSVRWTGESEQYF. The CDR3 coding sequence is TGCAGCGTCCGCTGGACAGGAGAATCCGAGCAGTACTTC.